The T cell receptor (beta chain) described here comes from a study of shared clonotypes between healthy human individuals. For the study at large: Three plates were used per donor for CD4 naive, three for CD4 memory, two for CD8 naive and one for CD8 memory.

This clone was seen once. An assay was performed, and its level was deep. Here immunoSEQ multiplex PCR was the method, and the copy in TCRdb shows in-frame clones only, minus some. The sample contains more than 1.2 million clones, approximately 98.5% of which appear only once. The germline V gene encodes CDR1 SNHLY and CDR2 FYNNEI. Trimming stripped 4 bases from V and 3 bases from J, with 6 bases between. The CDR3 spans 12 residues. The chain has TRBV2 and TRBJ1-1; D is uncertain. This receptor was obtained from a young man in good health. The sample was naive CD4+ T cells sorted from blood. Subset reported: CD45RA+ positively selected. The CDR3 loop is CASSVDYTEAFF. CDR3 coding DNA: TGTGCCAGCAGTGTGGACTACACTGAAGCTTTCTTT.